This T cell receptor (beta chain) stems from a study of shared clonotypes between healthy human individuals. Study outcomes and limitations: What naive subsets generally showed was a larger estimated richness than memory subsets showed. Across a few donors, naive CD4 shared 5% to 6.5%, naive CD8 more than 3%, memory CD4 roughly 2.2%, memory CD8 more than 0.35%. With few donors, the genetic and exposure-history diversity represented was limited.

The CDR3 covers 14 residues. Germline V gene data show CDR1 as LNHDA and CDR2 as SQIVND (reference sequence). The V end was cut by 0 bases, the J end by 6 bases, with 11 bases between. With regard to this clone: Its antigen is unidentified.

Into CD45RA+ naive and CD45RA-negative memory subsets, the CD4+ cells were split. Here immunoSEQ multiplex PCR was the method, and the copy in TCRdb shows in-frame clones only, minus some. The table records millions of clones, over 85% of them present only once. The specimen sequenced was naive CD4+ T cells sorted from blood. Described subset: CD45RA+ positively selected. The TCR was taken from a man aged 18 to 30 in good health. The gene calls are TRBV19 and TRBJ1-1; D gene ambiguous. This CDR3 is CASSIDGVGSEAFF. The CDR3, as DNA: TGTGCCAGTAGTATAGATGGGGTAGGATCTGAAGCTTTCTTT.